This T cell receptor (beta chain) was sequenced for a study of regulatory T cells in long-lasting Graves disease. The table lists this clonotype with a few counts. As to time point: persistent/refractory GD, antithyroid drugs over 5 years with positive TRAb. RNA extracted from PBMCs served as the sequencing template. It was by American Thyroid Association guidelines that Graves' disease was diagnosed. Arm-PCR of CDR3 regions and iRepertoire HTBI primers were the basis on which TCR beta libraries were built. MiXCR was run by TCRdb on the multiplex PCR reads, yielding one entry per CDR3 protein. The repertoire holds around 500,000 distinct CDR3 sequences, with roughly 20% as singletons. This TCR was sampled from a female donor with Graves disease. Sequenced here: peripheral blood mononuclear cells (PBMCs), sampled when the disease was refractory, from a patient treated with antithyroid drugs.

For the CDR3, the DNA is TGTGCCAGCACTTCACCCGGGAGAGGAGAGACCCAGTACTTC. This sequence encodes CASTSPGRGETQYF. The chain is built from TRBV27 and TRBJ2-5; tentatively, D is TRBD2 (6 bases). The CDR3 has 14 amino acids. V was pared by 7 bases and J by 4 bases, with 16 bases between. From germline, CDR1 is MNHEY and CDR2 SMNVEV (reference sequence).